Following are 2 T cell receptor beta chains from one sample sequenced in a study of chemoradiotherapy in HPV16-positive cancers. Only in-frame clones appear in the TCRdb table, and some are missing; sequencing was by immunoSEQ multiplex PCR. The sample contains more than 1,500 clones, 90% of which appear only once. Sequences were derived from tumor tissue, sampled from a patient who underwent chemoradiotherapy. The receptors stem from a human donor with HPV-associated anogenital cancer.

V gene TRBV29-1 combines with J gene TRBJ2-7; possible D gene TRBD1, 6 bases. The CDR3 has 13 residues. V lost 4 bases and J 5 bases, leaving 15 bases between the germline ends. Germline V gives CDR1 SQVTM, CDR2 ANQGSEA. This CDR3 reads CSVARVWGHEQYF. The CDR3 DNA sequence: TGCAGCGTTGCCCGTGTCTGGGGGCACGAGCAGTACTTC.

The CDR3 bases are TGTGCCAGCAGCTTACACTATGGCTACACCTTC. It yields the protein CASSLHYGYTF. The chain couples TRBV7-9 to TRBJ1-2, with unresolved D. V was trimmed by 2 bases and J by 3 bases, leaving 1 base between them. Germline V gene lookup returns CDR1 SEHNR and CDR2 FQNEAQ (reference sequence). The CDR3 loop spans 11 amino acids.